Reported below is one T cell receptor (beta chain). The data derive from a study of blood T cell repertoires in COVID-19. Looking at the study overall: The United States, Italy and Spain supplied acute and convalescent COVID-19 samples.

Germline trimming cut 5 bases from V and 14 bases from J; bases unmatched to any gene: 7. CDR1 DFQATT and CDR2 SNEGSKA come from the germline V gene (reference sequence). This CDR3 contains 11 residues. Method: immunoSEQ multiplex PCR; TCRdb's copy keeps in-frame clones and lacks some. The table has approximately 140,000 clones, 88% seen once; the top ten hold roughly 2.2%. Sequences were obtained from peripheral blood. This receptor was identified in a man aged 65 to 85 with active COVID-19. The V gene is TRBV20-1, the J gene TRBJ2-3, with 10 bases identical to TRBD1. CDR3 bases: TGCAGTGCTGACGACAGGGGGCAGCCGTATTTT. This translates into CSADDRGQPYF.